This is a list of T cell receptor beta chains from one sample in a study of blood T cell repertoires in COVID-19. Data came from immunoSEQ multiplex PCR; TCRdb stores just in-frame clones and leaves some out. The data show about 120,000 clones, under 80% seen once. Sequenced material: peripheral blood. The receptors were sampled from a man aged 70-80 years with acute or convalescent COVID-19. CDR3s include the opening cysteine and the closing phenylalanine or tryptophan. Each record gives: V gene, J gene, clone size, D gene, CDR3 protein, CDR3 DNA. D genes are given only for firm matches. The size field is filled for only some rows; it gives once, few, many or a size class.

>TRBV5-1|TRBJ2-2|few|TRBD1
CASSSSVGGPNTGELFF
TGCGCCAGCAGCTCATCTGTAGGGGGCCCGAACACCGGGGAGCTGTTTTTT
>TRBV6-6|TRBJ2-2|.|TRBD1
CASRPIRQGAGELFF
TGTGCCAGCAGACCAATCCGACAGGGGGCCGGGGAGCTGTTTTTT
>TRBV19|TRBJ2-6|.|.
CASTSSGANVLTF
TGTGCCAGTACCTCCTCTGGGGCCAACGTCCTGACTTTC
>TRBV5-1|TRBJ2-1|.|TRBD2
CASGRDLSSYNEQFF
TGCGCCAGCGGGAGGGACTTGAGCTCCTACAATGAGCAGTTCTTC
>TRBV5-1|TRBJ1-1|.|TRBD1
CASSLDRGITEAFF
TGCGCCAGCAGCTTGGACAGGGGGATCACTGAAGCTTTCTTT
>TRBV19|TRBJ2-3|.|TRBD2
CASSRSTSGGVAADTQYF
TGTGCCAGTAGTAGATCGACTAGCGGGGGGGTGGCTGCAGATACGCAGTATTTT
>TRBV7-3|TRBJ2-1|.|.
CASSPRVGASYNEQFF
TGTGCCAGCAGCCCCCGGGTAGGGGCGTCCTACAATGAGCAGTTCTTC
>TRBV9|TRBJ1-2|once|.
CASSVDNRVAGYTF
TGTGCCAGCAGCGTAGACAACAGGGTCGCGGGCTACACCTTC
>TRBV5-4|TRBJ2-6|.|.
CASSARAGSGANVLTF
TGTGCCAGCAGCGCCCGGGCGGGCTCTGGGGCCAACGTCCTGACTTTC
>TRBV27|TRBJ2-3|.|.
CASSLRQVTDTQYF
TGTGCCAGCAGTTTACGACAGGTCACAGATACGCAGTATTTT
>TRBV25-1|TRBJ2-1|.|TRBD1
CASSATRQGDNEQFF
TGTGCCAGCAGTGCGACGAGACAGGGTGACAATGAGCAGTTCTTC
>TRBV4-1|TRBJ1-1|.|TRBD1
CASSEPGGAGAEAFF
TGCGCCAGCAGCGAACCAGGGGGCGCAGGAGCTGAAGCTTTCTTT
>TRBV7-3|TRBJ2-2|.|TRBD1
CASSLGQGDTGELFF
TGTGCCAGCAGCCTCGGACAGGGGGACACCGGGGAGCTGTTTTTT
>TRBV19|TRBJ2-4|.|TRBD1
CASSSTGGQNIQYF
TGTGCCAGTAGTAGTACAGGGGGCCAAAACATTCAGTACTTC
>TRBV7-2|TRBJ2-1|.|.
CASSPSSYNEQFF
TGTGCCAGCAGCCCGAGCTCCTACAATGAGCAGTTCTTC
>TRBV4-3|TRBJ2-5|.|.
CASSQDYGLETQYF
TGCGCCAGCAGCCAAGATTACGGACTTGAGACCCAGTACTTC
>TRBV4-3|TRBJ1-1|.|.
CASSQANLGGVTEAFF
TGCGCCAGCAGCCAAGCTAACTTGGGGGGTGTTACTGAAGCTTTCTTT
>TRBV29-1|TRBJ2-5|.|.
CSVGEPETQYF
TGCAGCGTTGGGGAGCCAGAGACCCAGTACTTC
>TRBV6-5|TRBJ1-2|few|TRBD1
CASSSRGRVYGYTF
TGTGCCAGCAGTTCCAGGGGGCGCGTGTATGGCTACACCTTC
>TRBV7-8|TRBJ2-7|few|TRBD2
CASSSGGVTEQYF
TGTGCCAGCAGCTCGGGAGGGGTAACCGAGCAGTACTTC
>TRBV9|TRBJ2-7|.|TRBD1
CASSAFGTVYEQYF
TGTGCCAGCAGCGCTTTCGGGACAGTCTACGAGCAGTACTTC
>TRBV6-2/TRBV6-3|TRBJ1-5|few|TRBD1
CASSPGGVQPQHF
TGTGCCAGCAGTCCAGGGGGCGTTCAGCCCCAGCATTTT
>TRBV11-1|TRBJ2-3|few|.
CASSQGLGDTQYF
TGTGCCAGCAGCCAGGGACTTGGGGATACGCAGTATTTT
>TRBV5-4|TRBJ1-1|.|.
CASSLAGANTEAFF
TGTGCCAGCAGCTTGGCTGGGGCCAATACTGAAGCTTTCTTT
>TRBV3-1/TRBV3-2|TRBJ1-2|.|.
CASSQGTAFAFYGYTF
TGTGCCAGCAGCCAAGGGACAGCCTTCGCTTTTTATGGCTACACCTTC
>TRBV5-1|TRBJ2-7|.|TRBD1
CASSAGQVYEQYF
TGCGCCAGCAGCGCGGGACAGGTCTACGAGCAGTACTTC
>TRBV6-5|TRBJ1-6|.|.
CASSPDGGGTPLHF
TGTGCCAGCAGTCCGGACGGGGGAGGGACACCCCTCCACTTT
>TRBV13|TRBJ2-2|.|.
CASSRTGELFF
TGTGCCAGCAGCCGTACCGGGGAGCTGTTTTTT
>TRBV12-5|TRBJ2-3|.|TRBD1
CASGRDSHSTDTQYF
TGTGCTAGTGGACGGGACAGCCATAGCACAGATACGCAGTATTTT
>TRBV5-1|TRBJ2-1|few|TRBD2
CASSSGTSRNEQFF
TGCGCCAGCAGCTCCGGGACTAGTCGAAATGAGCAGTTCTTC
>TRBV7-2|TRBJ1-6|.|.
CASSRQDYSPLHF
TGTGCCAGCAGCCGACAGGACTATTCACCCCTCCACTTT
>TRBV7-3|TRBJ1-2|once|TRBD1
CASSSMGDRVYGYTF
TGTGCCAGCAGCTCAATGGGGGACAGAGTCTATGGCTACACCTTC
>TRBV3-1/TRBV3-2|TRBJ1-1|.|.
CASRVDSGMNTEAFF
TGTGCCAGCAGAGTTGACAGCGGGATGAACACTGAAGCTTTCTTT
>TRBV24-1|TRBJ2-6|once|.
CATSDFDRVSGANVLTF
TGTGCCACCAGTGATTTCGACAGAGTCTCTGGGGCCAACGTCCTGACTTTC
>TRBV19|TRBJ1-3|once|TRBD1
CASIRGPGNTIYF
TGTGCCAGTATCAGGGGGCCTGGAAACACCATATATTTT
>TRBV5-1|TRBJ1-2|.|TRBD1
CASSLALDRVPFYTF
TGCGCCAGCAGCTTGGCCCTGGACAGGGTTCCCTTCTACACCTTC
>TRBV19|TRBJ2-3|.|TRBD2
CASSGGTSGFLTDTQYF
TGTGCCAGTAGTGGAGGGACTAGCGGATTTCTAACGGATACGCAGTATTTT
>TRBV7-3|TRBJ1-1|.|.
CASSLAPGPTEAFF
TGTGCCAGCAGCTTAGCCCCGGGTCCCACTGAAGCTTTCTTT
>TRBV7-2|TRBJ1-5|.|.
CASSPTSEYRVRSNQPQHF
TGTGCCAGCAGCCCAACTTCAGAATACAGGGTACGAAGCAATCAGCCCCAGCATTTT
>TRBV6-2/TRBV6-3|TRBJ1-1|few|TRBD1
CASSWTGSTEAFF
TGTGCCAGCAGTTGGACAGGGAGCACTGAAGCTTTCTTT
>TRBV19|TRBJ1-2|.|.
CASSFFQGRDGYTF
TGTGCCAGTAGTTTCTTCCAGGGGAGGGATGGCTACACCTTC
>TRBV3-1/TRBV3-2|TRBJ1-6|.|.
CASSQSVPFGGYSPLHF
TGTGCCAGCAGCCAATCGGTCCCTTTCGGGGGTTATTCACCCCTCCACTTT
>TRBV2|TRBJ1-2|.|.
CASSEGGRALAYGYTF
TGTGCCAGCAGTGAAGGGGGCCGCGCTCTCGCCTATGGCTACACCTTC
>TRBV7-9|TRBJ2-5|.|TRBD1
CASSLNRGDETQYF
TGTGCCAGCAGCTTAAACAGGGGCGACGAGACCCAGTACTTC
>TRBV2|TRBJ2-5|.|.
CASSEATEETQYF
TGTGCCAGCAGTGAAGCGACTGAAGAGACCCAGTACTTC
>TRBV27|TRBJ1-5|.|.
CASSLLPVSNQPQHF
TGTGCCAGCAGTTTACTCCCGGTTAGCAATCAGCCCCAGCATTTT
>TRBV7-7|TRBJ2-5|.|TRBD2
CASSPIAGGEETQYF
TGTGCTAGCAGCCCAATAGCGGGGGGTGAAGAGACCCAGTACTTC
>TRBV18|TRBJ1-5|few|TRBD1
CASSPLSGGSQPQHF
TGTGCCAGCTCACCATTATCAGGGGGAAGTCAGCCCCAGCATTTT
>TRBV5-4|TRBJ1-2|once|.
CASSLATKTGGGYTF
TGTGCCAGCAGCTTGGCTACCAAGACAGGCGGAGGCTACACCTTC
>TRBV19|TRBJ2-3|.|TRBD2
CASSTGLAEVLTDTQYF
TGTGCCAGTAGTACTGGACTAGCGGAAGTACTTACAGATACGCAGTATTTT
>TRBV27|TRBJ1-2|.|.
CASSRNTQANYGYTF
TGTGCCAGCAGTCGTAACACCCAGGCTAACTATGGCTACACCTTC
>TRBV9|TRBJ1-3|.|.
CASSPRSSGNTIYF
TGTGCCAGCAGCCCCCGGTCCTCTGGAAACACCATATATTTT
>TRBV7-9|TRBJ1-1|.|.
CASSLERTNTEAFF
TGTGCCAGCAGCTTAGAGCGGACGAACACTGAAGCTTTCTTT